These 28 T cell receptor beta chains were sequenced from one sample in a study of Graves' ophthalmopathy and Graves' hyperthyroidism. Amplifying from RNA transcripts, the study obtained TCR beta CDR3 regions. Amplification began with first-round RT-PCR using HTBI primers, then second-round multiplex PCR was performed. TCRdb reanalysed the multiplex PCR reads using MiXCR and keeps one entry per CDR3 protein. The sample records some 350,000 distinct CDR3 sequences, about 18% being singletons. Sequencing was performed on peripheral blood. Source of these receptors: an adult woman with stable Graves' hyperthyroidism.

About this clonotype itself: Given a much more abundant clone one base away, this may be a read error. The chain combines TRBV18 with TRBJ2-7; 7 nucleotides align to TRBD1. This CDR3 has 12 residues. CDR1 and CDR2 (germline): KGHSH, LQKENI. The CDR3 nucleotides read TGTTCCAGCTCACGATGGGACAGCGAGCAGTACTTC. It translates to CSSSRWDSEQYF.

This clonotype was observed many times. This chain joins TRBV10-3 and TRBJ2-5; 7 nucleotides line up with TRBD2. J was trimmed by 5 bases and V by 0 bases; bases with no gene match: 3. Germline V gene sequence: CDR1 ENHRY, CDR2 SYGVKD. The CDR3 is 14 residues long. CDR3 DNA: TGTGCCATCAGTGAGTCCGGGAGGTCCGAGACCCAGTACTTC. This translates into CAISESGRSETQYF.

The table lists this clonotype with a few counts. A much larger clone is a single base away; this may be a read error. This likely comes from a read error, as the CDR3 has no conserved phenylalanine or tryptophan at its end. This chain joins TRBV24-1 and TRBJ2-7, with D possibly being TRBD1 (5 bases). The CDR3 totals 12 residues. Per germline, CDR1 KGHDR and CDR2 SFDVKD. V lost 4 bases, J lost 3 bases, and 6 bases lay in between. The CDR3 is CATSERGYEQYY. The CDR3 DNA reads as TGTGCCACCAGTGAAAGGGGCTACGAGCAGTACTAC.

This clonotype was observed at least ten times. This chain joins TRBV11-2 and TRBJ2-5, with no clear D. Germline CDR1 and CDR2: SGHAT and FQNNGV. V was trimmed by 4 bases and J by 0 bases, leaving 12 bases between them. CDR3 size: 15 residues. The CDR3 bases are TGTGCCAGCAGCTCGGTCAGGAACGACCAAGAGACCCAGTACTTC. Translated, it gives CASSSVRNDQETQYF.

The V and J genes are TRBV4-1 and TRBJ1-2; D not resolved. The CDR3 is made up of 12 amino acids. V was clipped by 1 base and J by 14 bases, with 14 bases between them. Germline V gene data show CDR1 as MGHRA and CDR2 as YSYEKL. The CDR3 DNA follows: TGCGCCAGCAGCCAAGTTCGGGAGGCAAGGACCTTC. It is translated as CASSQVREARTF.

This clonotype was counted ten times or more. The chain combines TRBV6-1 with TRBJ1-1; D remains unclear. Germline values: CDR1 MNHNS, CDR2 SASEGT. V lost 4 bases and J 7 bases, leaving 7 bases between the germline ends. There are 11 residues in the CDR3. The CDR3 here is CASSAALEAFF. Here the CDR3 DNA reads TGTGCCAGCAGTGCGGCCCTTGAAGCTTTCTTT.

J is TRBJ2-7 and V is TRBV4-2; 7 bases line up with TRBD1. CDR1 is LGHNA, CDR2 YNFKEQ, per germline. V lost 1 base and J lost 2; bases outside the gene matches: 5. The CDR3 contains 15 residues. CDR3 loop: CASSQVGDRAYEQYF. The DNA for the CDR3 is TGTGCCAGCAGCCAAGTAGGGGACAGAGCCTACGAGCAGTACTTC.

In its sample, this clonotype was seen many times. This rearrangement joins TRBV12-3 or TRBV12-4 to TRBJ1-5; D unclear. V gave up 5 bases and J gave up 3 bases, with 8 bases separating them. The CDR3 runs 13 residues. The CDR3 nucleotides are TGTGCCAGCAGTGCGGGGATCAATCAGCCCCAGCATTTT. Its protein product is CASSAGINQPQHF.

The sample holds many counts of this clonotype. The chain is built from TRBV12-3 or TRBV12-4 and TRBJ1-1; possible D gene TRBD1, 6 bases. V gave up 3 bases and J gave up 1 base, with 18 bases separating them. CDR3 length: 17 amino acids. CDR3 sequence (DNA): TGTGCCAGCAGTTTGCGGGGCAGGGGTCGGGGGAACACTGAAGCTTTCTTT. Protein product: CASSLRGRGRGNTEAFF.

This clonotype was seen ten or more times. The genes are TRBV29-1 and TRBJ2-2, with TRBD1 matching over 8 bases. Germline CDR1 SQVTM, CDR2 ANQGSEA. This CDR3 region has 13 residues. Trimming removed 6 bases from V and 5 bases from J; junction bases left unmatched: 5. The DNA for the CDR3 is TGCAGCGTCGCTCGACAGGGGACCGGGGAGCTGTTTTTT. Protein sequence: CSVARQGTGELFF.

At least ten counts were recorded for this clonotype. The genes are TRBV6-2 or TRBV6-3 and TRBJ2-5; TRBD2 aligns across 10 bases. The trim removed 8 bases at V and 3 bases at J, leaving 15 bases unmatched. The CDR3 covers 17 residues. Germline values: CDR1 MNHEY, CDR2 SVGEGT. In DNA form, the CDR3 reads TGTGCCAGCTCTAAGCCATTACTAGCGGGAAGAGAAGAGACCCAGTACTTC. It translates to CASSKPLLAGREETQYF.

This rearrangement joins TRBV27 to TRBJ2-3; 11 bases match TRBD2. Looked up from germline, CDR1 is MNHEY and CDR2 is SMNVEV (reference sequence). The CDR3 spans 20 residues. Trimming cost V 6 bases and J 4 bases; bases outside gene matches: 21. CDR3 coding DNA: TGTGCCAGCAGACTATCCCGGGGACTAGCGGTTAAACCAACCGCAGATACGCAGTATTTT. Amino acid sequence: CASRLSRGLAVKPTADTQYF.

The genes are TRBV28 and TRBJ1-6, with D maybe TRBD1 (6 bases). The length of the CDR3 is 16 residues. V was shortened by 6 bases and J by 4 bases, with 16 bases between the two germline ends. Germline V gene lookup returns CDR1 MDHEN and CDR2 SYDVKM. The CDR3 DNA reads TGTGCCAGCAGCTTCGGACAGTCGCTATATAATTCACCCCTCCACTTT. Its translation: CASSFGQSLYNSPLHF.

This clonotype was detected many times. V gene TRBV27 combines with J gene TRBJ2-7; 7 bases align to TRBD2. The CDR3 spans 11 residues. J was trimmed by 7 bases and V by 7 bases; bases with no gene match: 4. The germline V gene has CDR1 MNHEY and CDR2 SMNVEV (reference sequence). As DNA, the CDR3 is TGTGCCAGCAATAGGGAGGGGGAGCAGTACTTC. Translated: CASNREGEQYF.

CDR3 nucleotide sequence: TGTGCCAGCAGCGTAGGAGACTCTGGCAATCAGCCCCAGCATTTT. Amino acids: CASSVGDSGNQPQHF. The chain links TRBV9 to TRBJ1-5; D is uncertain. The CDR3 length is 15 residues. Germline V CDR1 and CDR2: SGDLS, YYNGEE. Trimming pared 0 bases from V and 2 bases from J, leaving 9 bases between.

In its sample, this clonotype was seen many times. This rearrangement joins TRBV7-8 to TRBJ2-2, with 7 bases matching TRBD2. The germline V gene encodes CDR1 SGHVS and CDR2 FQNEAQ. The CDR3 runs to 17 residues. Unmatched junction bases numbered 9, after V lost 5 bases and J lost 0 bases. The DNA of the CDR3 is TGTGCCAGCAGCCTCCGGTTGGGAGGGACGAACACCGGGGAGCTGTTTTTT. Protein sequence: CASSLRLGGTNTGELFF. Variable domain in full (rest from reference TRBV7-8 and TRBJ2-2): GAGVSQSPRYKVAKRGQDVALRCDPISGHVSLFWYQQALGQGPEFLTYFQNEAQLDKSGLPSDRFFAERPEGSVSTLKIQRTQQEDSAVYLCASSLRLGGTNTGELFFGEGSRLTVL.

This clonotype was counted at least ten times. This chain's CDR3 is CASSPGLSSYNSPLHF. CDR3 nucleotides: TGCGCCAGCAGCCCCGGGCTGAGCTCCTATAATTCACCCCTCCACTTT. The chain joins TRBV5-1 to TRBJ1-6; D not certain. Per germline, CDR1 SGHRS and CDR2 YFSETQ. There are 16 residues in the CDR3. Trimming removed 4 bases at V and 0 bases at J, with 11 bases between.

The chain links TRBV12-3 or TRBV12-4 to TRBJ2-7; D unclear. CDR3 length: 16 residues. V was trimmed by 2 bases and J by 7 bases, leaving 21 bases between them. CDR3 residues: CASSLLTLDFTKEQYV. The CDR3 nucleotides read TGTGCCAGCAGTTTACTGACTTTAGATTTTACGAAGGAGCAGTACGTC.

In its sample, this clonotype was seen many times. V and J are TRBV28 and TRBJ1-1, with no clear D. Trimming took off 2 bases at V and 7 bases at J, with 11 bases between the two ends. CDR1 and CDR2 from the germline V gene are MDHEN and SYDVKM. The CDR3 has 13 residues. The CDR3 region is CASSLLHQNEAFF. CDR3 sequence (DNA): TGTGCCAGCAGTTTACTACACCAGAATGAAGCTTTCTTT.

This clonotype was recorded many times. This chain uses TRBV4-1 with TRBJ1-1; no clear D. Germline V gene sequence: CDR1 MGHRA, CDR2 YSYEKL. Trimming cost V 0 bases and J 0 bases, with 8 bases left between them. This CDR3 has 15 amino acids. The CDR3 is CASSQDRNMNTEAFF. The CDR3 nucleotides read TGCGCCAGCAGCCAAGATCGCAACATGAACACTGAAGCTTTCTTT.

This clonotype was seen repeatedly, ten times or more. The chain recombines TRBV19 with TRBJ1-2; D is unresolved. The CDR3 has 13 amino acids. The germline V and J ends were trimmed by 4 bases and 4 bases, with 10 bases remaining between them. CDR1 LNHDA and CDR2 SQIVND come from the germline V gene (reference sequence). CDR3 amino acids: CASSTDISYGYTF. The DNA of the CDR3 is TGTGCCAGTAGTACCGACATCAGCTATGGCTACACCTTC. The full variable domain, its missing parts supplied by reference TRBV19 and TRBJ1-2, is DGGITQSPKYLFRKEGQNVTLSCEQNLNHDAMYWYRQDPGQGLRLIYYSQIVNDFQKGDIAEGYSVSREKKESFPLTVTSAQKNPTAFYLCASSTDISYGYTFGSGTRLTVV.

This clonotype occurred many times. The chain recombines TRBV12-3 or TRBV12-4 with TRBJ2-5; D is perhaps TRBD1 (6 bases). V lost 1 base, J lost 7 bases, and 10 bases lay in between. The CDR3 spans 13 residues. The CDR3 DNA follows: TGTGCCAGCAGTTTAGGACAGGAGGTGACCCAGTACTTC. It encodes CASSLGQEVTQYF.

The chain links TRBV6-1 to TRBJ2-5, with 12 bases aligning to TRBD2. The CDR3 spans 15 residues. The germline V gene encodes CDR1 MNHNS and CDR2 SASEGT. Trimming cost V 4 bases and J 5 bases; bases outside gene matches: 5. In DNA form, the CDR3 reads TGTGCCAGCAGTGGACTAGCGGGAGTTGGTGAGACCCAGTACTTC. Protein sequence: CASSGLAGVGETQYF.

The table lists this clonotype with many counts. This rearrangement joins TRBV20-1 to TRBJ1-5; D not certain. V shed 5 bases and J shed 3 bases, with 11 bases lying between them. The length of the CDR3 is 13 residues. The germline CDR1 and CDR2 sequences are DFQATT and SNEGSKA (reference sequence). As DNA, the CDR3 is TGCAGTGCTCCCTCGGGCTTCAATCAGCCCCAGCATTTT. Its protein is CSAPSGFNQPQHF.

This clonotype was counted a few times. The rearrangement uses TRBV6-5 and TRBJ1-3; maybe TRBD1 (6 bases). This CDR3 contains 16 residues. V shed 2 bases and J shed 0 bases, with 11 bases lying between them. In germline, CDR1 is MNHEY, CDR2 SVGAGI. In nucleotides, the CDR3 is TGTGCCAGCAGTTACGGAAGACAGGACTCTGGAAACACCATATATTTT. It yields the protein CASSYGRQDSGNTIYF.

There are many counts of this clonotype. The rearrangement links TRBV27 to TRBJ1-5; D possibly corresponds to TRBD1 (6 bases). Germline CDR1 MNHEY, CDR2 SMNVEV (reference sequence). The CDR3 totals 14 residues. The V end lost 3 bases, the J end lost 5 bases, and 11 bases lay between the germline ends. The CDR3 here is CASSFVTGYQPQHF. CDR3 coding DNA: TGTGCCAGCAGTTTTGTAACAGGGTATCAGCCCCAGCATTTT.

The chain employs TRBV15 and TRBJ1-6, with 8 bases fitting TRBD1. J was trimmed by 9 bases and V by 4 bases; bases with no gene match: 5. Looked up from germline, CDR1 is LNHNV and CDR2 is YYDKDF (reference sequence). The CDR3 spans 14 residues. In nucleotides, the CDR3 is TGTGCCACCAGCAAGGACAGGGTGGTTTCACCCCTCCACTTT. As protein: CATSKDRVVSPLHF.

Concerning this clonotype: It may be a read error: a sequence one base away is much more abundant. The CDR3 does not close with the conserved phenylalanine or tryptophan, likely indicating a read error. This chain links TRBV4-1 with TRBJ1-2; D unclear. Germline CDR1 and CDR2: MGHRA and YSYEKL. The CDR3 length is 14 residues. V shed 4 bases and J shed 0 bases, with 9 bases lying between them. The CDR3, as DNA: TGCGCCAGCAGCCGGCCAGACACTAACTATGGCTACACCTAC. Translation gives CASSRPDTNYGYTY.